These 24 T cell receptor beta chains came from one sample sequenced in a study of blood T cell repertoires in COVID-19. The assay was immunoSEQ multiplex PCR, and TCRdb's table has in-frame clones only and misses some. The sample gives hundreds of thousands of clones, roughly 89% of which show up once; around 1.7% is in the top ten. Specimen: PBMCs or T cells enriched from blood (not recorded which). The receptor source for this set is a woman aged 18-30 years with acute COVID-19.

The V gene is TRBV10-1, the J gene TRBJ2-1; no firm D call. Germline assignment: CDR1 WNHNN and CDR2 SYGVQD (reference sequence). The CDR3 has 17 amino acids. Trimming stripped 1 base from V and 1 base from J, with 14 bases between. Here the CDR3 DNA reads TGCGCCAGCAGTGAGTTTTTATCGGGTAGGTCCTACAATGAGCAGTTCTTC. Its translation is CASSEFLSGRSYNEQFF.

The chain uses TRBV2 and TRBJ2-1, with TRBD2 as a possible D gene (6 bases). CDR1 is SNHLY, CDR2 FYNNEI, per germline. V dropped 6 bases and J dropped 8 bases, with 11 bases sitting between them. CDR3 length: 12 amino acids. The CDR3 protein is CASREGHDEQFF. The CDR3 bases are TGTGCCAGCAGGGAGGGCCACGATGAGCAGTTCTTC.

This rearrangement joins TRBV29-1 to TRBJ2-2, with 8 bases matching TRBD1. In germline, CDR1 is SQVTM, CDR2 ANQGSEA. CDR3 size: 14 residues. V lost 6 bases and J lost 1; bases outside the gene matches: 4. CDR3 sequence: CSVGQGLNTGELFF. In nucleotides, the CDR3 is TGCAGCGTCGGACAGGGTCTGAACACCGGGGAGCTGTTTTTT.

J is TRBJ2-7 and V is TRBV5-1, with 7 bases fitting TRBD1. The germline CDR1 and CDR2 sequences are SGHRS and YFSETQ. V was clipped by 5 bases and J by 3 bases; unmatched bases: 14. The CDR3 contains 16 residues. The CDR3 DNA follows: TGCGCCAGCAGTAACCCGACCGGGACAGTTAACTACGAGCAGTACTTC. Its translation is CASSNPTGTVNYEQYF.

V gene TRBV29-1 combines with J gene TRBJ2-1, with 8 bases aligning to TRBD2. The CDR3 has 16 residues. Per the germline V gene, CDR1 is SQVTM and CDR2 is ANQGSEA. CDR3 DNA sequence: TGCAGTTCCCACCGCCGGACGGGAGGGCCTTTCGATGAGCAGTTCTTC. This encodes CSSHRRTGGPFDEQFF.

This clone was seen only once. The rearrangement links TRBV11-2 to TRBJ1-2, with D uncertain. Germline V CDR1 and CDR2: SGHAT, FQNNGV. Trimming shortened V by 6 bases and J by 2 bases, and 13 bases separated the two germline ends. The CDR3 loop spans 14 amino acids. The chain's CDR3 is CASSHRGGNYGYTF. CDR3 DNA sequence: TGTGCCAGCAGTCACCGGGGTGGAAACTATGGCTACACCTTC. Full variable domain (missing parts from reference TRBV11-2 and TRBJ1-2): EAGVAQSPRYKIIEKRQSVAFWCNPISGHATLYWYQQILGQGPKLLIQFQNNGVVDDSQLPKDRFSAERLKGVDSTLKIQPAKLEDSAVYLCASSHRGGNYGYTFGSGTRLTVV.

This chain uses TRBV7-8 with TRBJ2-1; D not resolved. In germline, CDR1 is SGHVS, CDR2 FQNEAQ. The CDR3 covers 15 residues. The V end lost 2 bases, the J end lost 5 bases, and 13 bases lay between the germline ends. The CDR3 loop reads CASSLWRSGHNEQFF. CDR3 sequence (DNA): TGTGCCAGCAGCTTATGGCGGTCGGGTCACAATGAGCAGTTCTTC.

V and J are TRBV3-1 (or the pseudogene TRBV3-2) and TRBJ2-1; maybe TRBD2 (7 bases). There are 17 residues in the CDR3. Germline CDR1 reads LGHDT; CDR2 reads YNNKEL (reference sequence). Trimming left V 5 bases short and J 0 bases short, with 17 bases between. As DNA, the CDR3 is TGTGCCAGCAGCTTACGAGGGGGGGCGAGCTCCTACAATGAGCAGTTCTTC. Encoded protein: CASSLRGGASSYNEQFF.

The CDR3 bases are TGTGCCAGCAGCTCTAGAGGGCGGCCGTACGAGCAGTACTTC. As protein: CASSSRGRPYEQYF. The V and J genes are TRBV28 and TRBJ2-7, with D possibly TRBD2 on 5 matching bases. Germline CDR1 is MDHEN and CDR2 is SYDVKM. V lost 6 bases, J lost 4 bases, and 16 bases lay in between. The CDR3 length is 14 residues.

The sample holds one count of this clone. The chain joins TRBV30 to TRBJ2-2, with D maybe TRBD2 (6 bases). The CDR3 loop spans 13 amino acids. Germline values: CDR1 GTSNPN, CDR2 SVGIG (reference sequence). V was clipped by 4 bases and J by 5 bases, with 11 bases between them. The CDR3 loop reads CAWMTSRTGELFF. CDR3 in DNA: TGTGCCTGGATGACTAGTAGGACCGGGGAGCTGTTTTTT.

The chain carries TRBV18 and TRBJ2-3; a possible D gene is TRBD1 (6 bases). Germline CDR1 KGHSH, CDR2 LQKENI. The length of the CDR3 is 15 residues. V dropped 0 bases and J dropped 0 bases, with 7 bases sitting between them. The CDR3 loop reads CASSPPTGSTDTQYF. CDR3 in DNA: TGTGCCAGCTCACCACCGACAGGTAGCACAGATACGCAGTATTTT.

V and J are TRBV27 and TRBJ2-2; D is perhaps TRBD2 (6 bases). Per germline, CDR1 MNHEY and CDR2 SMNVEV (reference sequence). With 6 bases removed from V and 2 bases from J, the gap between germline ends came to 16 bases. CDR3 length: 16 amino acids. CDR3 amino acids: CASSRKGGLNTGELFF. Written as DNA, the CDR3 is TGTGCCAGCAGCCGAAAGGGCGGACTAAACACCGGGGAGCTGTTTTTT.

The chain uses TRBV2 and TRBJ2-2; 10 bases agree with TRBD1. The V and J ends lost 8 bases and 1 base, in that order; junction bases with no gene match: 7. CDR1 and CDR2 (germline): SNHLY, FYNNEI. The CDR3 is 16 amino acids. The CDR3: CASRDRGSLNTGELFF. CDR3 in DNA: TGTGCCAGCCGGGACAGGGGTTCTTTGAACACCGGGGAGCTGTTTTTT.

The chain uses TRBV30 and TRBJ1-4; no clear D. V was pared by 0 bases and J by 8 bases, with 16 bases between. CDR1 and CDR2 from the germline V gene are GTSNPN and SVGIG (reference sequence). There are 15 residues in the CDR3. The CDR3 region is CAWSVGVSVGEKLFF. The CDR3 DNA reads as TGTGCCTGGAGTGTAGGAGTCTCAGTTGGAGAAAAACTGTTTTTT. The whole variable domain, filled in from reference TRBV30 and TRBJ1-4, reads SQTIHQWPATLVQPVGSPLSLECTVEGTSNPNLYWYRQAAGRGLQLLFYSVGIGQISSEVPQNLSASRPQDRQFILSSKKLLLSDSGFYLCAWSVGVSVGEKLFFGSGTQLSVL.

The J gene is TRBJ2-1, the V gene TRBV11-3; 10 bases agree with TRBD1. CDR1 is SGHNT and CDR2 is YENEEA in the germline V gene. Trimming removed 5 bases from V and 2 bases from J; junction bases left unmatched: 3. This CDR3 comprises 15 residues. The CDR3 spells CASSRGQGTYNEQFF. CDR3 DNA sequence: TGTGCCAGCAGCAGGGGACAGGGGACCTACAATGAGCAGTTCTTC.

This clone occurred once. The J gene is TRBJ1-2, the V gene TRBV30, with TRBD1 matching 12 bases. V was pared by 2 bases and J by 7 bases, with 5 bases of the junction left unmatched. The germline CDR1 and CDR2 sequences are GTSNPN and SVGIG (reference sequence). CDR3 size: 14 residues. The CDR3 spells CAWSTGQGASGYTF. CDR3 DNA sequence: TGTGCCTGGAGTACGGGACAGGGGGCGTCTGGCTACACCTTC.

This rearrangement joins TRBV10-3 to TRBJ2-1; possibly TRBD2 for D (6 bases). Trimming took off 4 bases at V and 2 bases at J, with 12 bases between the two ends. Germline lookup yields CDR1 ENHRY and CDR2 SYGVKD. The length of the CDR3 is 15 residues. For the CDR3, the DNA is TGTGCCATCAGTGGGGGGGAGAGTACCTACAATGAGCAGTTCTTC. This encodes CAISGGESTYNEQFF.

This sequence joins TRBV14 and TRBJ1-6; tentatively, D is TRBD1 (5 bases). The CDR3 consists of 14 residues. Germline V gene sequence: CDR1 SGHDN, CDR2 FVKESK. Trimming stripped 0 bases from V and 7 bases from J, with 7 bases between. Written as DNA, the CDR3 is TGTGCCAGCAGCCAAGAGTGGGGCAATTCACCCCTCCACTTT. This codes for CASSQEWGNSPLHF. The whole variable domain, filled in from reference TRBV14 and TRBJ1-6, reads EAGVTQFPSHSVIEKGQTVTLRCDPISGHDNLYWYRRVMGKEIKFLLHFVKESKQDESGMPNNRFLAERTGGTYSTLKVQPAELEDSGVYFCASSQEWGNSPLHFGNGTRLTVT.

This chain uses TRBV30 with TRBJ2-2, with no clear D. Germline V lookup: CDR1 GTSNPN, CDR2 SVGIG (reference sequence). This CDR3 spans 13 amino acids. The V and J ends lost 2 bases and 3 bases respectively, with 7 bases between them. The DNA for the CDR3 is TGTGCCTGGAGTCGTACTTACACCGGGGAGCTGTTTTTT. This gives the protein CAWSRTYTGELFF.

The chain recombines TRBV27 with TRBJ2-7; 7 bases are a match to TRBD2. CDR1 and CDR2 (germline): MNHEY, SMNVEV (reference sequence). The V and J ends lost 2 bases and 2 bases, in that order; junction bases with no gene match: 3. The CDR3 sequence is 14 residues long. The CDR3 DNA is TGTGCCAGCAGTTTAATTGGACTAGCCTACGAGCAGTACTTC. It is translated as CASSLIGLAYEQYF.

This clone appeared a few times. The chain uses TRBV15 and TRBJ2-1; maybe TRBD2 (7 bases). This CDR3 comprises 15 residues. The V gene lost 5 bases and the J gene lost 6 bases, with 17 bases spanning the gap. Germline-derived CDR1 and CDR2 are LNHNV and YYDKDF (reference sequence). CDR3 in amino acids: CATSRRGGTGNEQFF. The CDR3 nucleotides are TGTGCCACCAGCCGGAGGGGGGGGACGGGCAATGAGCAGTTCTTC.

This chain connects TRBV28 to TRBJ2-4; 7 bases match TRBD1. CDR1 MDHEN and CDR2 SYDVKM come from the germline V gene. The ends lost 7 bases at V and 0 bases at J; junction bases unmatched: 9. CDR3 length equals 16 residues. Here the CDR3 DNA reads TGTGCCAGCACCCAATACGGGACAGCAGCCAAAAACATTCAGTACTTC. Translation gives CASTQYGTAAKNIQYF.

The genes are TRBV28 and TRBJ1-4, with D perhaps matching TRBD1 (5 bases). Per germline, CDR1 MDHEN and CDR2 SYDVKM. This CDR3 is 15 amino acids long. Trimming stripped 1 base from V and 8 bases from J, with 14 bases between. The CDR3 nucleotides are TGTGCCAGCAGTTTATTGCAGGGTCCACGGGAAAAACTGTTTTTT. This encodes CASSLLQGPREKLFF.

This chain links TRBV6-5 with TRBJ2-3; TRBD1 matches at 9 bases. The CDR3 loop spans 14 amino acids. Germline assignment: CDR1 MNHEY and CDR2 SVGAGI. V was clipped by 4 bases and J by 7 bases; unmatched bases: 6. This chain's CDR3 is CASSWGQGRNTQYF. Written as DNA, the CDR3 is TGTGCCAGCAGTTGGGGACAGGGAAGGAATACGCAGTATTTT.